A selection of T cell receptor beta chains follows, all from one sample in a study of T cell responses to AZD1222 COVID-19 vaccine. Only in-frame clones appear in the TCRdb table, and some are missing; sequencing was by immunoSEQ multiplex PCR. The profile shows 200,000 to 250,000 clones, around 94% of them singletons. The material was peripheral blood, obtained 28 days after the second dose of the MenACWY control vaccine. All receptors derive from an adult who received the MenACWY meningococcal vaccine as a control. Both conserved end residues are trimmed from each CDR3. Part of the rows lack a size; the others show once, few, many or a class for expanded clones.

j_gene: TRBJ1-5
v_gene: TRBV3-1/TRBV3-2
abundance: once
CDR3aa: ASSQQGQPQH

j_gene: TRBJ2-5
v_gene: TRBV28
abundance: .
CDR3aa: ASSPLPLAGGVIETQY

j_gene: TRBJ1-5
v_gene: TRBV27
abundance: .
CDR3aa: ASSLAWTGNQPQH

j_gene: TRBJ2-2
v_gene: TRBV12-3/TRBV12-4
abundance: few
CDR3aa: ASGLRAPGELF

j_gene: TRBJ2-3
v_gene: TRBV7-3
abundance: .
CDR3aa: ASSLLASADTQY

j_gene: TRBJ2-1
v_gene: TRBV9
abundance: .
CDR3aa: ASSGLASGISYYNEQF

j_gene: TRBJ1-4
v_gene: TRBV28
abundance: once
CDR3aa: ASSPQGYEKLF

j_gene: TRBJ1-2
v_gene: TRBV28
abundance: .
CDR3aa: ASREIGYGYT

j_gene: TRBJ2-2
v_gene: TRBV5-1
abundance: .
CDR3aa: ASKGGTDIFVGPGELF

j_gene: TRBJ2-3
v_gene: TRBV5-1
abundance: .
CDR3aa: ASSLAKNTDTQY

j_gene: TRBJ1-2
v_gene: TRBV28
abundance: few
CDR3aa: ASSSTGFYGYT

j_gene: TRBJ2-5
v_gene: TRBV9
abundance: .
CDR3aa: ASSVGQGRETQY

j_gene: TRBJ2-2
v_gene: TRBV13
abundance: .
CDR3aa: ASSTTGTNHTGELF

j_gene: TRBJ2-1
v_gene: TRBV7-2
abundance: .
CDR3aa: ASSPDVAYNEQF

j_gene: TRBJ2-2
v_gene: TRBV19
abundance: .
CDR3aa: ASSPPGAVTGELF

j_gene: TRBJ2-1
v_gene: TRBV7-9
abundance: .
CDR3aa: ASSLGAGGTYNEQF

j_gene: TRBJ1-4
v_gene: TRBV6-5
abundance: .
CDR3aa: ASSPPRDAGEKLF

j_gene: TRBJ2-3
v_gene: TRBV27
abundance: .
CDR3aa: ASSFSPSTSGSGTDTQY

j_gene: TRBJ2-7
v_gene: TRBV30
abundance: .
CDR3aa: AWSVSRVMSRGEQY

j_gene: TRBJ1-6
v_gene: TRBV7-2
abundance: .
CDR3aa: ASSHPVRSSPLH

j_gene: TRBJ1-4
v_gene: TRBV4-2
abundance: .
CDR3aa: ASSQESGAGEKLF

j_gene: TRBJ2-2
v_gene: TRBV28
abundance: .
CDR3aa: ASSLTTSGSGPGGELF

j_gene: TRBJ1-1
v_gene: TRBV29-1
abundance: .
CDR3aa: SVEQGGTAF

j_gene: TRBJ2-7
v_gene: TRBV5-6
abundance: .
CDR3aa: ASSLLQTSSYEQY

j_gene: TRBJ1-1
v_gene: TRBV29-1
abundance: .
CDR3aa: SVEIDTEAF

j_gene: TRBJ2-7
v_gene: TRBV5-4
abundance: .
CDR3aa: ASSSTSGGYEQY

j_gene: TRBJ2-1
v_gene: TRBV21-1
abundance: .
CDR3aa: ASSYSQGGSSYNEQF

j_gene: TRBJ2-3
v_gene: TRBV7-2
abundance: .
CDR3aa: ASSLRRRGAPDTQY

j_gene: TRBJ1-1
v_gene: TRBV6-6
abundance: .
CDR3aa: ASSYMGGEAF

j_gene: TRBJ2-2
v_gene: TRBV30
abundance: .
CDR3aa: AWTQETGKFGTGELF

j_gene: TRBJ2-7
v_gene: TRBV6-2/TRBV6-3
abundance: .
CDR3aa: ASSKGDSYEQY

j_gene: TRBJ2-5
v_gene: TRBV27
abundance: .
CDR3aa: ASSHIAGAVETQY

j_gene: TRBJ2-7
v_gene: TRBV5-6
abundance: .
CDR3aa: ASSWGEAAEQY

j_gene: TRBJ2-3
v_gene: TRBV27
abundance: .
CDR3aa: ASSFAGGGPDTQY

j_gene: TRBJ1-5
v_gene: TRBV19
abundance: .
CDR3aa: ASNLPGLDSNQPQH

j_gene: TRBJ2-7
v_gene: TRBV19
abundance: .
CDR3aa: ASSTPADYGDGSSYEQY

j_gene: TRBJ2-1
v_gene: TRBV11-3
abundance: .
CDR3aa: ASSLNGVEQF

j_gene: TRBJ2-7
v_gene: TRBV6-6
abundance: .
CDR3aa: ASRSAGQSYEQY

j_gene: TRBJ1-5
v_gene: TRBV19
abundance: .
CDR3aa: ASSISGSSNQPQH

j_gene: TRBJ2-1
v_gene: TRBV19
abundance: .
CDR3aa: ASRDPGTSAHEQF

j_gene: TRBJ2-4
v_gene: TRBV2
abundance: .
CDR3aa: ASSDGTGGFRNIQY

j_gene: TRBJ1-1
v_gene: TRBV7-3
abundance: .
CDR3aa: ASSLSWDSEAF

j_gene: TRBJ1-5
v_gene: TRBV24-1
abundance: .
CDR3aa: ATSDSNQPQH

j_gene: TRBJ1-4
v_gene: TRBV9
abundance: .
CDR3aa: ASSPRQGVEKLF

j_gene: TRBJ1-2
v_gene: TRBV7-2
abundance: .
CDR3aa: ASSSDTNYGYT

j_gene: TRBJ1-1
v_gene: TRBV10-2
abundance: .
CDR3aa: ASRELGVGTEAF

j_gene: TRBJ1-4
v_gene: TRBV4-1
abundance: .
CDR3aa: ASSQVGGGEKLF

j_gene: TRBJ1-2
v_gene: TRBV6-5
abundance: .
CDR3aa: ASSYPPGVNYGYT